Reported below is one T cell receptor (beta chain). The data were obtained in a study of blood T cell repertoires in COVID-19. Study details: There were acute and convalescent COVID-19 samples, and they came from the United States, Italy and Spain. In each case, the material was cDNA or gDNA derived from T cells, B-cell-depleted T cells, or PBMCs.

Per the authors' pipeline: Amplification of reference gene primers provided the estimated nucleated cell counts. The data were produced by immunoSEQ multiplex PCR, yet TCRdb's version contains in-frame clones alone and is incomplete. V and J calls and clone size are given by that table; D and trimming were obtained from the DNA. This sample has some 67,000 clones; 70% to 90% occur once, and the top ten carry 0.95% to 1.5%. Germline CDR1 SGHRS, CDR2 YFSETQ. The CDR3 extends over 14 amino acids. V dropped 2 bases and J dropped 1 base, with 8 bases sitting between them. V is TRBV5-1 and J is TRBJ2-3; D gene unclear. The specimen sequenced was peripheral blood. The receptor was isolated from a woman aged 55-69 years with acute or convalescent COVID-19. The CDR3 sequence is CASSFTIGTDTQYF. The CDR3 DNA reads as TGCGCCAGCAGCTTTACCATAGGCACAGATACGCAGTATTTT.